The clone carrying this TCR beta chain was detected only a few times. The CDR3 is made up of 17 amino acids. Germline CDR1 is MNHEY and CDR2 is SMNVEV (reference sequence). V shed 5 bases and J 7 bases; nucleotides not matched to a gene: 12. The sample belongs to a study of T-cell memory formation after mild COVID-19. Each CDR3 protein is one row after TCRdb ran MiXCR on the 5' RACE reads. The sample lists approximately 580,000 distinct CDR3 sequences; around 21% were seen once. Sequencing was carried out using PBMCs or a T cell subset sorted from them (not recorded which). V usage is TRBV27 and J usage is TRBJ1-6; 9 bases are a match to TRBD1. This receptor was identified in an adult woman who had mild COVID-19 (a few samples of this study predate the infection). Cell type and time point are not known. This CDR3 reads CASSETGGRVRNSPLHF. The DNA for the CDR3 is TGTGCCAGCAGTGAAACAGGGGGCAGAGTGAGAAATTCACCCCTCCACTTT.